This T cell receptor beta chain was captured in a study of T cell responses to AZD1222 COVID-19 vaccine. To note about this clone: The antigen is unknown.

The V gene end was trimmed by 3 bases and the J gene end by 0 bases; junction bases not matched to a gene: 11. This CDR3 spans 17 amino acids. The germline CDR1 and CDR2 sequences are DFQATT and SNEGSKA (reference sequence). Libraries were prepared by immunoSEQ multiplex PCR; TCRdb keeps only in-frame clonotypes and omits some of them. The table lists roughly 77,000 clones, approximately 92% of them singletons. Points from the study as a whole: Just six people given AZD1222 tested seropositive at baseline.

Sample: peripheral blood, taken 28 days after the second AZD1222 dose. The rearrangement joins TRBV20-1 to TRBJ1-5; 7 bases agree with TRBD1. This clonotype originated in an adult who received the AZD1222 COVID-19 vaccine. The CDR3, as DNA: TGCAGTGCTAGTCGGGGGACAGTTTTTGGTAGCAATCAGCCCCAGCATTTT. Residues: CSASRGTVFGSNQPQHF.